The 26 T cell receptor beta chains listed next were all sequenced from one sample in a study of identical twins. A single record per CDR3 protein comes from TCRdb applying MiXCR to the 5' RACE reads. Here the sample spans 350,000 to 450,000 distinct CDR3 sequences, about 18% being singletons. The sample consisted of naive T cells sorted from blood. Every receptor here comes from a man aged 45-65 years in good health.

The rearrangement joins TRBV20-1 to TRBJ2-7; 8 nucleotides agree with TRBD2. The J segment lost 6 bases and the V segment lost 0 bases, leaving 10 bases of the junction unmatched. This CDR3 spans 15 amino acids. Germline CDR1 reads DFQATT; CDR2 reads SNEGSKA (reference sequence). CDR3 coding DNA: TGCAGTGCTAGAGATGGCAGCGGGGGTGCATTCGAGCAGTACTTC. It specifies CSARDGSGGAFEQYF.

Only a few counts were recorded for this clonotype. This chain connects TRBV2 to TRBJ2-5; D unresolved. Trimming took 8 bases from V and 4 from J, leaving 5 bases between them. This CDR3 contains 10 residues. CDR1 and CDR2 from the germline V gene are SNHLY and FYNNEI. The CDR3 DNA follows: TGTGCCAGCGCGGCAGAGACCCAGTACTTC. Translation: CASAAETQYF.

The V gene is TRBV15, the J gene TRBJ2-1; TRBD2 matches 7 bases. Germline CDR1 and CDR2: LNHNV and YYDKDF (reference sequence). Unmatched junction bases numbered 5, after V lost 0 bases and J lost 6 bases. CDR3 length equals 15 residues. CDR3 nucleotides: TGTGCCACCAGCAGAGATAGGCGACTAGCCAATGAGCAGTTCTTC. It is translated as CATSRDRRLANEQFF.

The CDR3 DNA is TGCAGTGCTGTTCGGACAGGGCCGAACGAGCAGTACTTC. Encoded protein: CSAVRTGPNEQYF. This sequence joins TRBV20-1 and TRBJ2-7; 8 bases agree with TRBD1. This CDR3 spans 13 amino acids. The germline V gene has CDR1 DFQATT and CDR2 SNEGSKA (reference sequence). The junction had 8 bases not matched to a gene; V was cut back by 5 bases and J by 5 bases.

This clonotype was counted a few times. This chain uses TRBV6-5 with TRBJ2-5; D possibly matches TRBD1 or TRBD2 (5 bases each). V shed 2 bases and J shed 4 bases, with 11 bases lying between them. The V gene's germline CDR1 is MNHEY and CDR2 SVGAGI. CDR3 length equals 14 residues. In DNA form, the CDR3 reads TGTGCCAGCAGTTACAGAGGGACGGGAGAGACCCAGTACTTC. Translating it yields CASSYRGTGETQYF.

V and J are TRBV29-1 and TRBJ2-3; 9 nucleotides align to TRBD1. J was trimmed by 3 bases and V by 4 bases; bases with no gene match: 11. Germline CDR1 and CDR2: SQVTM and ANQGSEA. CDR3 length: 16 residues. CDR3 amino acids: CSVAFLWDRVTDTQYF. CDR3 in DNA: TGCAGCGTTGCCTTTTTGTGGGACAGGGTAACAGATACGCAGTATTTT.

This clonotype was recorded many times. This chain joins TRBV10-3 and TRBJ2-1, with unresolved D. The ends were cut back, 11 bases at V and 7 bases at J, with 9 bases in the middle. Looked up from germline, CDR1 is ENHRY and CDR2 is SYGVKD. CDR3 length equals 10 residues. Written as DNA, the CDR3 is TGTGCCGCCGGTGAGAATGAGCAGTTCTTC. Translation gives CAAGENEQFF.

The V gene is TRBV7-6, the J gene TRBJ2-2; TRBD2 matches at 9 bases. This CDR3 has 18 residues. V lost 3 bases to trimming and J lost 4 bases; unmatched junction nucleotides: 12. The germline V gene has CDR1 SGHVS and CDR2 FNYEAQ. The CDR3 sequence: CASSFTRPQRGATGELFF. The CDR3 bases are TGTGCCAGCAGCTTCACCCGGCCCCAGCGGGGGGCCACCGGGGAGCTGTTTTTT.

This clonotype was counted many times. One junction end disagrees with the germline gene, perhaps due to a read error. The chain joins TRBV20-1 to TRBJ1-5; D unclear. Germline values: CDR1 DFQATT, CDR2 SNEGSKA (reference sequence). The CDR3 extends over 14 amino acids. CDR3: CSAQRLPLDQPQHF. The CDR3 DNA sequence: TGCAGTGCCCAACGGCTCCCTCTCGATCAACCCCAGCATTTT.

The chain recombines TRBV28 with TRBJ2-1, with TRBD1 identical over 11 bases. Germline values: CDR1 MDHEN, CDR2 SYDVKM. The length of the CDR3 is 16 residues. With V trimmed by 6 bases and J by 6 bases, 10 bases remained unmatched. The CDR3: CASSTYRDRGVNEQFF. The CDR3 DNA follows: TGTGCCAGCAGCACCTACCGGGACAGGGGGGTCAATGAGCAGTTCTTC.

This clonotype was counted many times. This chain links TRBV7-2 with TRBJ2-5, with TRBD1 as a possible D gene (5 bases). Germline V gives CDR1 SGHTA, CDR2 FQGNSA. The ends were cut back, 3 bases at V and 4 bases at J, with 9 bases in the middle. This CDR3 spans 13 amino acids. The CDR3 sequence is CASSFRTTETQYF. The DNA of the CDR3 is TGTGCCAGCAGCTTCAGGACAACAGAGACCCAGTACTTC.

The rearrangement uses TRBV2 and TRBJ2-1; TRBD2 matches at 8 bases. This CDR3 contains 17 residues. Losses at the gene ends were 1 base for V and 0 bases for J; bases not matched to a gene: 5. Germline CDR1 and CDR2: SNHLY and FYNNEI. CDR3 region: CASSEVLAESSYNEQFF. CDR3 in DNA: TGTGCCAGCAGTGAAGTACTAGCGGAAAGCTCCTACAATGAGCAGTTCTTC.

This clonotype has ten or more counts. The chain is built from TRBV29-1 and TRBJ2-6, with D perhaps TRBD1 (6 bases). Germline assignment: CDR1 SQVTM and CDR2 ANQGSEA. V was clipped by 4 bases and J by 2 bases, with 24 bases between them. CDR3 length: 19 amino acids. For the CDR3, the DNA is TGCAGCGTTGTTCTCCCCGCCAGGCCACAGGGTCCTGGGGCCAACGTCCTGACTTTC. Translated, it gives CSVVLPARPQGPGANVLTF.

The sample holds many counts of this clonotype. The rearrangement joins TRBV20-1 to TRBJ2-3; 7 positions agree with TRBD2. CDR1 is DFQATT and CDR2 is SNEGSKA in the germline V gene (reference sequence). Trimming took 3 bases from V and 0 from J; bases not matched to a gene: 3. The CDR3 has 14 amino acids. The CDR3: CSARGGSSTDTQYF. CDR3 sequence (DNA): TGCAGTGCTAGGGGGGGGTCTAGCACAGATACGCAGTATTTT.

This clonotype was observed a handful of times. CDR3 region: CASHPRDRDNSPLHF. In DNA form, the CDR3 reads TGTGCCAGCCACCCCCGGGACAGGGATAATTCACCCCTCCACTTT. The J gene is TRBJ1-6, the V gene TRBV6-2 or TRBV6-3; 9 bases align to TRBD1. CDR3 size: 15 residues. Unmatched junction bases numbered 7, after V lost 8 bases and J lost 5 bases. The germline V gene has CDR1 MNHEY and CDR2 SVGEGT.

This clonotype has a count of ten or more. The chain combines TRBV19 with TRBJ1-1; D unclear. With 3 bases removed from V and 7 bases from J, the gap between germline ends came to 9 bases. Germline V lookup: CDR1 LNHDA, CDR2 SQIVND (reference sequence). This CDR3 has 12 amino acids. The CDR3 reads CASSIGRVEAFF. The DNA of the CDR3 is TGTGCCAGTAGTATTGGACGGGTTGAAGCTTTCTTT.

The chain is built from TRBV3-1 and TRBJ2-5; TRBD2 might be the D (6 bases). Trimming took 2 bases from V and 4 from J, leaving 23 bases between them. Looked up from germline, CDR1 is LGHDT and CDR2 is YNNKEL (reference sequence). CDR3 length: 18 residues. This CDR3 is CASSQYTTSRAGSETQYF. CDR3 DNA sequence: TGTGCCAGCAGCCAATACACCACTTCGCGGGCGGGGTCAGAGACCCAGTACTTC.

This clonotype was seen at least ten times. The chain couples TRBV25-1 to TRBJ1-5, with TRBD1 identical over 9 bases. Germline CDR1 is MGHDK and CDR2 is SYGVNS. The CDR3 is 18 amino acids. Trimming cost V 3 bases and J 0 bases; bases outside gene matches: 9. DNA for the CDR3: TGTGCCAGCAGTGAGGGTACAGGGGGCGATTATAGCAATCAGCCCCAGCATTTT. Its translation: CASSEGTGGDYSNQPQHF.

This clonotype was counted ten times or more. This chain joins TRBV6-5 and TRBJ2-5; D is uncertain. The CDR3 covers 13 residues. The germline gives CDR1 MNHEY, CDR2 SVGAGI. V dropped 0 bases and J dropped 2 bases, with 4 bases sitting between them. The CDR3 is CASSYSDQETQYF. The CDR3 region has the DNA TGTGCCAGCAGTTACTCTGATCAAGAGACCCAGTACTTC.

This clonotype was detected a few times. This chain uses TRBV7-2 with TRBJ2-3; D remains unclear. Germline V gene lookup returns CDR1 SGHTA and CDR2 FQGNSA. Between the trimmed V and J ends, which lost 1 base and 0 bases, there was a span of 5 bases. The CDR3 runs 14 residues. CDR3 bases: TGTGCCAGCAGCTTAGACAAGAGCACAGATACGCAGTATTTT. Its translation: CASSLDKSTDTQYF.

This CDR3 is CASSLGTSATNTGELFF. In DNA form, the CDR3 reads TGTGCCAGCAGCTTAGGGACTAGCGCTACGAACACCGGGGAGCTGTTTTTT. The rearrangement uses TRBV7-9 and TRBJ2-2, with 9 bases identical to TRBD2. V shed 1 base, J shed 0 bases, and the junction held 3 bases outside the gene matches. Germline V gene data show CDR1 as SEHNR and CDR2 as FQNEAQ (reference sequence). There are 17 residues in the CDR3. Combining the CDR3 with reference TRBV7-9 and TRBJ2-2 gives the whole variable domain DTGVSQNPRHKITKRGQNVTFRCDPISEHNRLYWYRQTLGQGPEFLTYFQNEAQLEKSRLLSDRFSAERPKGSFSTLEIQRTEQGDSAMYLCASSLGTSATNTGELFFGEGSRLTVL.

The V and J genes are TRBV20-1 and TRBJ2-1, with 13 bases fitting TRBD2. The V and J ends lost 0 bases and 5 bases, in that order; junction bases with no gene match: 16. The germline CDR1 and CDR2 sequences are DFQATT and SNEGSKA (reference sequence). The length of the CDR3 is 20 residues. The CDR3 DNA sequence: TGCAGTGCTAGAGATCAACAGAGACTAGCGGGGGGCACTCCAAACAATGAGCAGTTCTTC. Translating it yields CSARDQQRLAGGTPNNEQFF.

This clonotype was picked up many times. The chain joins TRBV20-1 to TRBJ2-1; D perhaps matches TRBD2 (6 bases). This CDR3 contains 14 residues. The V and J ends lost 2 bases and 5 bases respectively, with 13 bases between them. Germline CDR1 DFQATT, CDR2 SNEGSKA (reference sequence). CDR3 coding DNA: TGCAGTGCTAGAATGCCGGGACTTGACAATGAGCAGTTCTTC. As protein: CSARMPGLDNEQFF.

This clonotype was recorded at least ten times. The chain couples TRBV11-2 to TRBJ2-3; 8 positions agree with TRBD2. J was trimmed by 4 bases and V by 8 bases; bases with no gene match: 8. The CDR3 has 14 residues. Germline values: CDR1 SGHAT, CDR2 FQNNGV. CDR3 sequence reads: CASRKSGSADTQYF. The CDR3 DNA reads TGTGCCAGCCGAAAGAGCGGGAGTGCAGATACGCAGTATTTT.

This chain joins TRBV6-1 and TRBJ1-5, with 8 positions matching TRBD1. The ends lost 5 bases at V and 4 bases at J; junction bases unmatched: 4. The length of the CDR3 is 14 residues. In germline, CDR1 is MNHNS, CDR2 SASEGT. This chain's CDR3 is CASSMRQGNQPQHF. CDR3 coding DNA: TGTGCCAGCAGTATGCGACAGGGGAATCAGCCCCAGCATTTT.

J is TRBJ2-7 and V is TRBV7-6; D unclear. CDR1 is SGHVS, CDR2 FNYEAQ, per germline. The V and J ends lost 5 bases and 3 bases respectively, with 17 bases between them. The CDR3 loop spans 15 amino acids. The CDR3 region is CASSPKTPGYYEQYF. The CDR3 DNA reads TGTGCCAGCAGCCCCAAAACTCCAGGTTACTACGAGCAGTACTTC.